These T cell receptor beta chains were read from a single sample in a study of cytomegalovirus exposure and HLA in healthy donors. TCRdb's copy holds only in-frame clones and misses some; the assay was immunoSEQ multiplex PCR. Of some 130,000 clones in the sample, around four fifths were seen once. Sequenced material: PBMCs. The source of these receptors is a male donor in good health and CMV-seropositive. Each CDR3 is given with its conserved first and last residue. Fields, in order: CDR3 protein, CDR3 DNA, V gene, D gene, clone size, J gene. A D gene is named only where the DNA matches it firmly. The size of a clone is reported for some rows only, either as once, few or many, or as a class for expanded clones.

cdr3_aa: CASSLGGQVNYGYTF
cdr3_nt: TGTGCCAGCAGCTTAGGAGGACAGGTCAACTATGGCTACACCTTC
v_call: TRBV7-2
d_call: TRBD1
clone_size: once
j_call: TRBJ1-2

cdr3_aa: CASSDGLFNEQFF
cdr3_nt: TGTGCCAGCAGTGACGGACTCTTCAATGAGCAGTTCTTC
v_call: TRBV2
d_call: NA
clone_size: once
j_call: TRBJ2-1

cdr3_aa: CASSYSSRTEAFF
cdr3_nt: TGTGCCAGCAGTTACTCCTCCCGCACTGAAGCTTTCTTT
v_call: TRBV6-5
d_call: NA
clone_size: NA
j_call: TRBJ1-1

cdr3_aa: CASSSESRGSYEQYF
cdr3_nt: TGTGCCAGCAGCTCCGAATCCCGAGGGTCCTACGAGCAGTACTTC
v_call: TRBV7-2
d_call: NA
clone_size: NA
j_call: TRBJ2-7

cdr3_aa: CASSFETGGSEQYF
cdr3_nt: TGTGCCAGCAGCTTCGAGACAGGGGGCTCGGAGCAGTACTTC
v_call: TRBV9
d_call: TRBD1
clone_size: NA
j_call: TRBJ2-7

cdr3_aa: CASSPGTGDRYTF
cdr3_nt: TGTGCCAGCTCACCCGGGACAGGGGATCGCTACACCTTC
v_call: TRBV18
d_call: TRBD1
clone_size: NA
j_call: TRBJ1-2

cdr3_aa: CAWSASTDTQYF
cdr3_nt: TGTGCCTGGAGTGCTAGCACAGATACGCAGTATTTT
v_call: TRBV30
d_call: NA
clone_size: once
j_call: TRBJ2-3

cdr3_aa: CSAETDLDSGANVLTF
cdr3_nt: TGCAGCGCCGAAACGGATCTAGACTCTGGGGCCAACGTCCTGACTTTC
v_call: TRBV29-1
d_call: NA
clone_size: NA
j_call: TRBJ2-6

cdr3_aa: CASRIGQGKVQETQYF
cdr3_nt: TGTGCCAGCAGGATTGGACAGGGTAAGGTGCAAGAGACCCAGTACTTC
v_call: TRBV5-4
d_call: TRBD1
clone_size: NA
j_call: TRBJ2-5

cdr3_aa: CASSSRPGQAKPSF
cdr3_nt: TGTGCCAGCAGCTCCCGACCCGGACAGGCCAAGCCCTCCTTT
v_call: TRBV11-3
d_call: TRBD1
clone_size: NA
j_call: TRBJ1-1

cdr3_aa: CASSPGQGGEQYF
cdr3_nt: TGCGCCAGCAGCCCGGGACAGGGGGGCGAGCAGTACTTC
v_call: TRBV5-1
d_call: TRBD1
clone_size: NA
j_call: TRBJ2-7

cdr3_aa: CAIQTSETDTQYF
cdr3_nt: TGTGCCATCCAAACTTCCGAGACAGATACGCAGTATTTT
v_call: TRBV28
d_call: NA
clone_size: NA
j_call: TRBJ2-3